This T cell receptor beta chain was identified during a study of OX40 agonist ivuxolimab in advanced cancers. Study results and caveats: Mean expanded clone counts were higher in CD8+ than CD4+ T cells. Blood T cells, both CD4+ and CD8+, expanded clonally by week 6 at 0.1 to 3.0 mg/kg. Some nonresponders also had low normalized T-cell clonal expansion.

Some clones are missing from TCRdb's copy, which holds only in-frame ones; the method was immunoSEQ multiplex PCR. This table holds about 77,000 clones, about nine tenths found once. On this clone: The antigen remains undetermined.

This specimen consisted of CD4+ or CD8+ T cells sorted from blood, obtained in a trial of the OX40 agonist ivuxolimab. The clonotype originates from an adult with an advanced solid tumor such as melanoma, head and neck, liver or kidney cancer.

CDR3 nucleotide sequence: TGTGCCAGCAGCTTACAGGGGGGATCCCAAGAGACCCAGTACTTC. This codes for CASSLQGGSQETQYF. The rearrangement uses TRBV11-2 and TRBJ2-5; the D gene is possibly TRBD1 (7 bases). Trimming stripped 2 bases from V and 1 base from J, with 11 bases between. CDR3 length: 15 amino acids. In germline, CDR1 is SGHAT, CDR2 FQNNGV.